The 2 T cell receptor beta chains reported below all come from one sample, sequenced in a study of T cells in Graves' hyperthyroidism and ophthalmopathy. The CDR3 regions of TCR beta were amplified from RNA transcripts. The HTBI primer set drove a first-round RT-PCR of the TCR CDR3. From the multiplex PCR reads, TCRdb called clonotypes with MiXCR, one entry per CDR3 protein. Of hundreds of thousands of distinct CDR3 sequences listed, around 20% are singletons. The sample taken for sequencing was blood. The receptors were sampled from a man in his forties or fifties with Graves' ophthalmopathy.

This clonotype was counted many times. This chain links TRBV6-1 with TRBJ2-5; 10 nucleotides line up with TRBD2. J gave up 2 bases and V 8 bases, and 8 bases lay outside the gene matches. Germline V lookup: CDR1 MNHNS, CDR2 SASEGT. CDR3 size: 15 residues. CDR3 coding DNA: TGTGCCAGCTCCTTAGCGGGAGGAGGTCAAGAGACCCAGTACTTC. As protein: CASSLAGGGQETQYF.

This clonotype was seen a few times. The chain joins TRBV4-2 to TRBJ1-1; a possible D gene is TRBD1 (6 bases). The CDR3 has 15 residues. Germline V lookup: CDR1 LGHNA, CDR2 YNFKEQ. The V gene lost 2 bases and the J gene lost 5 bases, with 15 bases spanning the gap. CDR3 nucleotide sequence: TGTGCCAGCAGCCAAACTACAGGGTCCCGTACTGAAGCTTTCTTT. The encoded protein is CASSQTTGSRTEAFF.